One sample yielded the 11 T cell receptor beta chains listed below, sequenced in a study of technical replicates of blood from a few donors. Produced via immunoSEQ multiplex PCR; TCRdb's table is partial and in-frame only. The sample lists some 13,000 clones, roughly 94% occurring once. The source material was PBMCs. These receptors were obtained from a human donor in good health.

The chain couples TRBV27 to TRBJ2-3; 9 bases match TRBD2. CDR1 MNHEY and CDR2 SMNVEV come from the germline V gene (reference sequence). The CDR3 is 14 residues long. The trim removed 3 bases at V and 4 bases at J, leaving 2 bases unmatched. The CDR3, as DNA: TGTGCCAGCAGTTTTAGCGGGAGTCCAGATACGCAGTATTTT. Translating it yields CASSFSGSPDTQYF.

The rearrangement uses TRBV9 and TRBJ2-1; D is ambiguous. This CDR3 has 15 amino acids. Germline V lookup: CDR1 SGDLS, CDR2 YYNGEE. V lost 4 bases and J lost 4, with 15 bases in between. CDR3 residues: CASSPPASVYNEQFF. The CDR3 DNA is TGTGCCAGCAGCCCCCCGGCGAGCGTATACAATGAGCAGTTCTTC.

The rearrangement joins TRBV5-1 to TRBJ1-1; D perhaps matches TRBD1 (6 bases). The CDR3 spans 17 residues. Trimming took 0 bases from V and 7 from J, leaving 22 bases between them. The germline CDR1 and CDR2 sequences are SGHRS and YFSETQ. DNA for the CDR3: TGCGCCAGCAGCTTGGATCCGAGCGGACAGTCGGTTGATGAAGCTTTCTTT. Translating it yields CASSLDPSGQSVDEAFF.

The rearrangement links TRBV7-7 to TRBJ2-1, with 13 bases that match TRBD2. Germline lookup yields CDR1 SSHAT and CDR2 FNYEAQ (reference sequence). The CDR3 covers 15 residues. V trimming: 5 bases; J trimming: 8 bases; junction bases outside the gene matches: 6. The CDR3 sequence: CASSKTSGRNDEQFF. Written as DNA, the CDR3 is TGTGCCAGCAGCAAGACTAGCGGGAGGAACGATGAGCAGTTCTTC.

CDR3 in amino acids: CASSSGHTNTGELFF. The CDR3 DNA reads TGCGCCAGCAGCTCGGGACATACGAACACCGGGGAGCTGTTTTTT. V gene TRBV5-1 combines with J gene TRBJ2-2; possible D gene TRBD1, 6 bases. Per germline, CDR1 SGHRS and CDR2 YFSETQ. The length of the CDR3 is 15 residues. V was shortened by 3 bases and J by 0 bases, with 9 bases between the two germline ends.

This chain links TRBV5-1 with TRBJ2-3; D is possibly TRBD2 (6 bases). The CDR3 has 16 residues. V shed 6 bases and J shed 2 bases, with 19 bases lying between them. Germline V CDR1 and CDR2: SGHRS, YFSETQ. The CDR3 loop is CASTWGVSGDTDTQYF. CDR3 sequence (DNA): TGCGCCAGCACGTGGGGGGTTAGCGGAGACACAGATACGCAGTATTTT.

V is TRBV6-1 and J is TRBJ1-5; possible D gene TRBD1, 5 bases. The germline V gene encodes CDR1 MNHNS and CDR2 SASEGT. Between the trimmed V and J ends, which lost 3 bases and 5 bases, there was a span of 8 bases. This CDR3 is built from 13 residues. The CDR3 is CASSEGGYQPQHF. The CDR3 coding sequence is TGTGCCAGCAGTGAGGGGGGGTATCAGCCCCAGCATTTT.

This sequence joins TRBV7-9 and TRBJ2-7, with D uncertain. The CDR3 runs to 12 residues. The V gene's germline CDR1 is SEHNR and CDR2 FQNEAQ (reference sequence). V was clipped by 2 bases and J by 6 bases, with 8 bases between them. Here the CDR3 reads CASSLPNGEQYF. The CDR3, as DNA: TGTGCCAGCAGCTTACCAAACGGCGAGCAGTACTTC.

The chain employs TRBV7-8 and TRBJ2-7; 7 positions match TRBD1. V shed 5 bases, J shed 2 bases, and the junction held 3 bases outside the gene matches. This CDR3 region has 13 residues. The germline CDR1 and CDR2 sequences are SGHVS and FQNEAQ. CDR3 bases: TGTGCCAGCAGCCTAGGGACAGCCTACGAGCAGTACTTC. Protein sequence: CASSLGTAYEQYF.

V gene TRBV7-9 combines with J gene TRBJ1-1, with D possibly being TRBD1 (5 bases). The CDR3 runs 14 residues. CDR1 is SEHNR, CDR2 FQNEAQ, per germline (reference sequence). With 5 bases removed from V and 4 bases from J, the gap between germline ends came to 14 bases. CDR3 region: CASSPTREGTEAFF. DNA of the CDR3: TGTGCCAGCAGCCCGACCAGGGAGGGCACTGAAGCTTTCTTT.

The J gene is TRBJ1-2, the V gene TRBV6-6; D not certain. The CDR3 covers 13 residues. Deletions cut 7 bases from V and 4 bases from J, with 13 bases between. CDR1 and CDR2 (germline): MNHNY, SVGAGI (reference sequence). Here the CDR3 DNA reads TGTGCCAGCACCAACCGGGGTCTCTATGGCTACACCTTC. Translating it yields CASTNRGLYGYTF.